This T cell receptor (beta chain) was profiled in a study of CD8 T cells in Susac syndrome. Study-level findings and limits: It was acknowledged in the study that the number of individuals who were included in its TCR sequencing and HLA analysis was relatively small.

Trimming took 7 bases from V and 8 from J; bases not matched to a gene: 11. Germline CDR1 reads SGHRS; CDR2 reads YFSETQ. This CDR3 is 14 amino acids long. Of note for this clonotype: Antigen specificity is unknown.

Both CD4+ and CD8+ T cells were negatively isolated, and TEMRA cells underwent FACS enrichment. An amount of RNA that ranged from roughly 0.5 to 1 ug was reverse transcribed with random hexamers. The amplification used immunoSEQ multiplex PCR on TCR beta CDR3; it spanned 54 Vbeta and 13 Jbeta. TCRdb recomputed calls from the immunoSEQ multiplex PCR reads with MiXCR, one row per CDR3 protein. This table has more than 70,000 distinct CDR3 sequences, roughly 91% appearing once. The gene calls are TRBV5-1 and TRBJ2-2; TRBD1 matches 7 bases. The sequenced material came from CD8+ T cells from PBMCs. This TCR was sampled from a human donor with multiple sclerosis. This chain's CDR3 is CASSDRAPTGELFF. The CDR3, as DNA: TGCGCCAGCTCAGACAGGGCCCCCACGGGGGAGCTGTTTTTT.